Shown below are 18 T cell receptor beta chains from a single sample sequenced in a study of shared clonotypes between healthy human individuals. Only CD45RO-negative cells positively selected for CCR7 counted as naive CD8 cells, so terminally differentiated effector memory CD45RA+ cells were excluded. Sequencing used immunoSEQ multiplex PCR; TCRdb keeps in-frame clones, though not all of them. This table has more than 2 million clones, about 94% appearing once. Sequenced input: naive CD8+ T cells sorted from blood. These receptors were obtained from a man between 18 and 35 years old in good health.

The chain recombines TRBV5-1 with TRBJ2-7; 8 nucleotides line up with TRBD2. The CDR3 runs to 12 residues. Germline lookup yields CDR1 SGHRS and CDR2 YFSETQ. V shed 4 bases, J shed 5 bases, and the junction held 2 bases outside the gene matches. The CDR3 sequence is CASSPGRDEQYF. For the CDR3, the DNA is TGCGCCAGCAGCCCCGGGAGGGACGAGCAGTACTTC.

Of note for this clone: This sample includes further DNA sequences coding for the same CDR3. The chain uses TRBV4-1 and TRBJ1-1; D unclear. The V and J ends lost 0 bases and 0 bases respectively, with 5 bases between them. Per the germline V gene, CDR1 is MGHRA and CDR2 is YSYEKL. This CDR3 has 14 amino acids. The CDR3 spells CASSQEGLNTEAFF. The CDR3 region has the DNA TGCGCCAGCAGCCAAGAGGGATTGAACACTGAAGCTTTCTTT.

This clone was observed a single time. This chain connects TRBV9 to TRBJ1-2; TRBD1 aligns across 10 bases. Trimming cost V 3 bases and J 2 bases; bases outside gene matches: 10. Per the germline V gene, CDR1 is SGDLS and CDR2 is YYNGEE. This CDR3 comprises 17 residues. The CDR3: CASSEKDRGLLNYGYTF. The CDR3 nucleotides read TGTGCCAGCAGCGAGAAAGACAGGGGGCTGTTGAACTATGGCTACACCTTC. The whole variable domain, remainder taken from reference TRBV9 and TRBJ1-2, is DSGVTQTPKHLITATGQRVTLRCSPRSGDLSVYWYQQSLDQGLQFLIQYYNGEERAKGNILERFSAQQFPDLHSELNLSSLELGDSALYFCASSEKDRGLLNYGYTFGSGTRLTVV.

This clone was picked up one time. The CDR3 protein is CASSLTDESSYNEQFF. The DNA of the CDR3 is TGTGCCAGCAGCCTTACGGACGAGAGCTCCTACAATGAGCAGTTCTTC. The gene calls are TRBV7-9 and TRBJ2-1; D unresolved. Trimming removed 5 bases from V and 0 bases from J, with 14 bases in between. The CDR3 has 16 residues. Germline V gives CDR1 SEHNR, CDR2 FQNEAQ (reference sequence).

This clone appeared a few times. The rearrangement joins TRBV10-2 to TRBJ2-3; D gene uncertain. Trimming shortened V by 6 bases and J by 5 bases, and 6 bases separated the two germline ends. Germline lookup yields CDR1 WSHSY and CDR2 SAAADI. The CDR3 sequence is 11 residues long. CDR3 sequence (DNA): TGCGCCAGCAGGGAGCTAGATACGCAGTATTTT. Translation: CASRELDTQYF.

The J gene is TRBJ2-1, the V gene TRBV9, with TRBD2 matching 7 bases. The CDR3 extends over 15 amino acids. The germline V gene has CDR1 SGDLS and CDR2 YYNGEE. V shed 0 bases, J shed 6 bases, and the junction held 6 bases outside the gene matches. The CDR3 DNA reads TGTGCCAGCAGCGTAGTCGCGGGAGCGGGCAATGAGCAGTTCTTC. Its protein is CASSVVAGAGNEQFF.

The chain recombines TRBV18 with TRBJ2-7, with TRBD2 matching 9 bases. The germline V gene has CDR1 KGHSH and CDR2 LQKENI. Trimming removed 3 bases from V and 0 bases from J; junction bases left unmatched: 6. The CDR3 is made up of 16 amino acids. CDR3 DNA sequence: TGTGCCAGCTCACCTAACGGACTAGCGTTCTCCTACGAGCAGTACTTC. It encodes CASSPNGLAFSYEQYF.

The chain uses TRBV4-1 and TRBJ2-1, with no clear D. The ends were cut back, 1 base at V and 9 bases at J, with 10 bases in the middle. From germline, CDR1 is MGHRA and CDR2 YSYEKL. This CDR3 comprises 13 residues. CDR3 protein: CASSQGGTAEQFF. CDR3 bases: TGCGCCAGCAGCCAAGGGGGAACAGCTGAGCAGTTCTTC.

This chain's CDR3 is CASSLTTWDEQFF. The CDR3 DNA sequence: TGTGCCAGCAGTTTAACGACCTGGGATGAGCAGTTCTTC. J is TRBJ2-1 and V is TRBV28; D not certain. The CDR3 runs 13 residues. V lost 2 bases to trimming and J lost 8 bases, with 10 bases between them. Germline-derived CDR1 and CDR2 are MDHEN and SYDVKM.

The CDR3 DNA reads TGCGCCAGCAGCCAAGGACTAGCGGGATTGTACAATGAGCAGTTCTTC. This translates into CASSQGLAGLYNEQFF. The chain couples TRBV4-3 to TRBJ2-1; 11 bases are shared with TRBD2. Germline trimming cut 1 base from V and 4 bases from J; bases unmatched to any gene: 3. The CDR3 spans 16 residues. Germline-derived CDR1 and CDR2 are LGHNA and YSLEER.

The CDR3 coding sequence is TGTGCCAGCAGCACCCGGGACGGGGGCTCCTACGAGCAGTACTTC. Encoded protein: CASSTRDGGSYEQYF. The gene calls are TRBV7-9 and TRBJ2-7; possibly TRBD2 for D (6 bases). V dropped 5 bases and J dropped 0 bases, with 14 bases sitting between them. This CDR3 comprises 15 residues. Germline V gives CDR1 SEHNR, CDR2 FQNEAQ (reference sequence).

J is TRBJ1-6 and V is TRBV7-2, with 10 bases lining up with TRBD1. The CDR3 is 17 amino acids. Germline V gene lookup returns CDR1 SGHTA and CDR2 FQGNSA. V lost 5 bases to trimming and J lost 6 bases; unmatched junction nucleotides: 10. The CDR3 DNA reads TGTGCCAGCAGCCGCGCCGGGACAGGGGCTATTAATTCACCCCTCCACTTT. This encodes CASSRAGTGAINSPLHF.

The chain is built from TRBV6-5 and TRBJ2-5; TRBD1 might be the D (5 bases). Trimming took 0 bases from V and 5 from J, leaving 13 bases between them. CDR3 length equals 15 residues. Germline V gene data show CDR1 as MNHEY and CDR2 as SVGAGI. The chain's CDR3 is CASSYSFQGEETQYF. In nucleotides, the CDR3 is TGTGCCAGCAGTTACTCGTTTCAGGGCGAGGAGACCCAGTACTTC.

V usage is TRBV10-1 and J usage is TRBJ2-1; D may be TRBD1 or TRBD2 (5 bases each). Germline lookup yields CDR1 WNHNN and CDR2 SYGVQD (reference sequence). The CDR3 length is 18 residues. V lost 3 bases to trimming and J lost 7 bases, with 25 bases between them. The CDR3: CASSDPRDGRPEGNEQFF. DNA for the CDR3: TGCGCCAGCAGTGATCCTCGGGACGGGCGACCCGAGGGGAATGAGCAGTTCTTC.

The chain is built from TRBV11-1 and TRBJ2-1; tentative D call: TRBD2 (6 bases). CDR3 length: 15 amino acids. Germline V gives CDR1 SGHAT, CDR2 FQDESV (reference sequence). Trimming left V 3 bases short and J 3 bases short, with 12 bases between. The CDR3 reads CASSLVEEGYNEQFF. The CDR3, as DNA: TGTGCCAGCAGCTTGGTCGAGGAGGGCTACAATGAGCAGTTCTTC.

This sequence joins TRBV29-1 and TRBJ2-7, with 8 bases matching TRBD1. CDR1 SQVTM and CDR2 ANQGSEA come from the germline V gene. There are 13 residues in the CDR3. Trimming at V came to 4 bases and at J to 2 bases, leaving 4 bases not matched to a gene. CDR3 DNA: TGCAGCGTTGTTGGACAGGGACCCTACGAGCAGTACTTC. As protein: CSVVGQGPYEQYF.

The CDR3 DNA sequence: TGTGCCAGCAGTGCATCGACGTTGCTTTCCTCCTACGAGCAGTACTTC. Its translation is CASSASTLLSSYEQYF. The chain joins TRBV2 to TRBJ2-7; D remains unclear. The CDR3 is 16 residues long. Deletions cut 4 bases from V and 0 bases from J, with 16 bases between. Germline V lookup: CDR1 SNHLY, CDR2 FYNNEI.

In the case of this clone: Other nucleotide sequences from this sample produce the same CDR3. V and J are TRBV30 and TRBJ2-7; the D is unclear. The CDR3 covers 12 residues. Trimming removed 0 bases at V and 6 bases at J, with 9 bases between. Germline loops: CDR1 GTSNPN, CDR2 SVGIG (reference sequence). CDR3 amino acids: CAWSVSGVEQYF. The CDR3, as DNA: TGTGCCTGGAGTGTTTCTGGGGTCGAGCAGTACTTC.